The sequence of this TCR beta chain was determined in a study of blood T cell repertoires in COVID-19. At the level of the study: The samples span acute and convalescent COVID-19 from the United States, Italy and Spain. Sources were T cells, B-cell-depleted T cells, or PBMCs; the material itself was cDNA or gDNA.

CDR3 length: 16 amino acids. Germline CDR1 SGHRS, CDR2 YFSETQ. Trimming removed 1 base from V and 2 bases from J, with 10 bases in between. Per the original methods: Estimates of nucleated cell counts were drawn from the amplification of reference gene primers. Generated by immunoSEQ multiplex PCR, the TCRdb table keeps only in-frame clones and is missing some. That table is the source of V, J and clone size, and D and trimming were worked out from the DNA. Here the sample spans about 97,000 clones, roughly 84% being singletons. This clone has only one observation. The chain has TRBV5-1 and TRBJ2-6; D may be TRBD2 (6 bases). Sequencing was done on a sample of peripheral blood. This TCR was sampled from a human donor in a cohort sampled during active COVID-19. The CDR3 loop is CASSLSGGAGANVLTF. The DNA for the CDR3 is TGCGCCAGCAGCTTGTCTGGAGGGGCTGGGGCCAACGTCCTGACTTTC.